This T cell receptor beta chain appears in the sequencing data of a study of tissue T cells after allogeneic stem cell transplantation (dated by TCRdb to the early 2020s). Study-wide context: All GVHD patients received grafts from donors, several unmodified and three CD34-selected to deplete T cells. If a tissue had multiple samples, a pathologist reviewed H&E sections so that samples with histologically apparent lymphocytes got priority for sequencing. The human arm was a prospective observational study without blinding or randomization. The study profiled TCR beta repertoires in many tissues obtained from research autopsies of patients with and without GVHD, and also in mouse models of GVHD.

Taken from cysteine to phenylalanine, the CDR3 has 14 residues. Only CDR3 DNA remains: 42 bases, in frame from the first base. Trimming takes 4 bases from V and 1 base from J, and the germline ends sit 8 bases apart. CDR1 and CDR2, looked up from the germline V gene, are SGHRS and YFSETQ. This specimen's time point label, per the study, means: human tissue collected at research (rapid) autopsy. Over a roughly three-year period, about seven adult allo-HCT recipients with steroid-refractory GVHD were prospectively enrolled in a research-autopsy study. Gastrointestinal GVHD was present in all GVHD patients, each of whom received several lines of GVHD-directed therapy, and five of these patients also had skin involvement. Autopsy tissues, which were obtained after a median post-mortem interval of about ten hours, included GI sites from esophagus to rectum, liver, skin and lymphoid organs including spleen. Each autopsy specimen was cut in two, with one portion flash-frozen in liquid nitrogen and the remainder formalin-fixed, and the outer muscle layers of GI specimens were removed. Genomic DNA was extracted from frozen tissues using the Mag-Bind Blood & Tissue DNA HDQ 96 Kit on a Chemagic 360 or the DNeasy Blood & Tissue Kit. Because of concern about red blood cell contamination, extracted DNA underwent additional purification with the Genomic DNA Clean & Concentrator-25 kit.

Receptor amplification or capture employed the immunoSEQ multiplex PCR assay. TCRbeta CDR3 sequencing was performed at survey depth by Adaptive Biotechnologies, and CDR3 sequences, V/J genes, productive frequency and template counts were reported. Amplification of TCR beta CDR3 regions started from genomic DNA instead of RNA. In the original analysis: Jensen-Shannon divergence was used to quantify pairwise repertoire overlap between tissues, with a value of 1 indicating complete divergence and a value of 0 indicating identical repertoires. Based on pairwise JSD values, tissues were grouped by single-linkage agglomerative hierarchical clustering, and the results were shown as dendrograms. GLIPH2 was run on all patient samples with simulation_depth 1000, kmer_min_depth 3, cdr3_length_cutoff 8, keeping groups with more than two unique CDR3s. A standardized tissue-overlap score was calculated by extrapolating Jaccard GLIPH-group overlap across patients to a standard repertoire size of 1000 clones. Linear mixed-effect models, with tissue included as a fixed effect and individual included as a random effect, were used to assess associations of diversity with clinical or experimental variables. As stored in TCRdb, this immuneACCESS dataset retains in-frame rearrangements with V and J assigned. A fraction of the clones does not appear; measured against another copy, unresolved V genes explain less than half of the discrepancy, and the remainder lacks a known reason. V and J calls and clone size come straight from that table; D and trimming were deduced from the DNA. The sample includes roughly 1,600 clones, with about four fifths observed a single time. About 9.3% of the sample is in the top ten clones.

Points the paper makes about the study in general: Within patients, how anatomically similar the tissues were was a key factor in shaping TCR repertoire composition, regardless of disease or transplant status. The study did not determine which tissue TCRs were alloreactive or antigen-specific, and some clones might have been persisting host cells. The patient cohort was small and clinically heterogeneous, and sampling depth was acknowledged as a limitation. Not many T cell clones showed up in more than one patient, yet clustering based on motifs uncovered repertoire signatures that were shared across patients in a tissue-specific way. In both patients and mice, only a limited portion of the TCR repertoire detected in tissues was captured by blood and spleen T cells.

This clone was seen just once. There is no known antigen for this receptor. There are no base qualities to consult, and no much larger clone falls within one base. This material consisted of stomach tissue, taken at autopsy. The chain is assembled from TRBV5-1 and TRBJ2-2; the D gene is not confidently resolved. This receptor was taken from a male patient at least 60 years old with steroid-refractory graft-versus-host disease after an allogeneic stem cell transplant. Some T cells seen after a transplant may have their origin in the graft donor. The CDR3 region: CASSMRQNTGELFF. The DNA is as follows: TGCGCCAGCAGCATGAGACAGAACACCGGGGAGCTGTTTTTT.